This entry describes one T cell receptor (beta chain). In the same sample, other DNA sequences code for this CDR3. The protocol was immunoSEQ multiplex PCR, while the TCRdb copy is restricted to in-frame clones and leaves out a portion. The sample includes 60,000 to 75,000 clones, 75% to 85% of them seen just once. This sample is drawn from a study of control samples from healthy donors and cancer patients. The CDR3 runs 14 residues. Germline CDR1 SGHRS, CDR2 YFSETQ. Trimming took off 0 bases at V and 0 bases at J, with 1 base between the two ends. The rearrangement joins TRBV5-1 to TRBJ2-6; the D is unclear. The origin of this receptor is a man in his sixties in good health. The sample comprised blood. CDR3 in amino acids: CASSLDSGANVLTF. The CDR3 DNA sequence: TGCGCCAGCAGCTTGGACTCTGGGGCCAACGTCCTGACTTTC.